Listed below are T cell receptor beta chains from one sample, sequenced in a study of blood T cell dynamics during melanoma immunotherapy. Using immunoSEQ multiplex PCR, the repertoire was profiled, and TCRdb retains in-frame clones only, with some absent. This sample has around 11,000 clones, with about 92% found just once. Material: blood, obtained from a patient treated with checkpoint blockade. Receptor source: a human donor with melanoma. Each CDR3 is given with its conserved first and last residue. A D gene is named only where the DNA matches it firmly. A clone size is listed for some rows: how often the clone was seen (once, few, many), or a class if it is expanded.

j_call v_call clone_size d_call cdr3_nt cdr3_aa
TRBJ2-1 TRBV7-9 - - TGTGCCAGCAGCCCGCGACTAGGGCCGGAGCAGTTCTTC CASSPRLGPEQFF
TRBJ2-5 TRBV7-2 - TRBD1 TGTGCCAGCAGCTTACGGGCGGACAGGGCCCAAGAGACCCAGTACTTC CASSLRADRAQETQYF
TRBJ1-2 TRBV19 - - TGTGCCAGTACCCCGGGGGGCAGATACTATGGCTACACCTTC CASTPGGRYYGYTF
TRBJ2-2 TRBV19 - - TGTGCCAGTAGTGGCGATTCCGGGGAGCTGTTTTTT CASSGDSGELFF
TRBJ2-7 TRBV19 once - TGTGCCAGTAGTAGTGGGAGGCAGGGGATCTACGAGCAGTACTTC CASSSGRQGIYEQYF
TRBJ1-1 TRBV6-5 - - TGTGCCAGCAGGGGCAGGGAGGGGGCTTTCTTT CASRGREGAFF
TRBJ2-7 TRBV20-1 - - TGCAGTGCTAGACCGGACTACGAGCAGTACTTC CSARPDYEQYF
TRBJ2-5 TRBV7-6 - - TGTGCCAGCAGCTTAGGGGGGCCCGGGGAGCAGTACTTC CASSLGGPGEQYF
TRBJ2-7 TRBV19 - TRBD2 TGTGCCAGTAGTGCCGGGACTAACTACGAGCAGTACTTC CASSAGTNYEQYF
TRBJ1-4 TRBV9 - - TGTGCCAGCAGCGTAGGTGCGGGGGCTGTTGAAAAACTGTTTTTT CASSVGAGAVEKLFF
TRBJ2-1 TRBV7-3 - - TGTGCCAGCAGCTTATTGGGAGATCACAATGAGCAGTTCTTC CASSLLGDHNEQFF
TRBJ2-1 TRBV7-9 - - TGTGCCAGCAGCTTACAAGGTAGCGCGGGCTCCTACAATGAGCAGTTCTTC CASSLQGSAGSYNEQFF